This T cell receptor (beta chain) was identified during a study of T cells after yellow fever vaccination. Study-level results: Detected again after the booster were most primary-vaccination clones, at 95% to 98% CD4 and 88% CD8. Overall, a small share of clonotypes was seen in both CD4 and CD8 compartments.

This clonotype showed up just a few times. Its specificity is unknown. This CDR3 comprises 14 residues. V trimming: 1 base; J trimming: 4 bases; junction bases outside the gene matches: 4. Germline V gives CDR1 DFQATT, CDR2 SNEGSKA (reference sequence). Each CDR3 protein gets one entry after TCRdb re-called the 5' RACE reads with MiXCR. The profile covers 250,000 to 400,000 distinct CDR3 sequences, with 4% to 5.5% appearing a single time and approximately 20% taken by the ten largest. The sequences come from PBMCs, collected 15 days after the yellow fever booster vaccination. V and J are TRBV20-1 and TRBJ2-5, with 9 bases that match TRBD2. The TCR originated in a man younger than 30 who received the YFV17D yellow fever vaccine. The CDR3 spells CSARGLAGLETQYF. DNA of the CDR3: TGCAGTGCTAGAGGCCTAGCGGGGCTAGAGACCCAGTACTTC.